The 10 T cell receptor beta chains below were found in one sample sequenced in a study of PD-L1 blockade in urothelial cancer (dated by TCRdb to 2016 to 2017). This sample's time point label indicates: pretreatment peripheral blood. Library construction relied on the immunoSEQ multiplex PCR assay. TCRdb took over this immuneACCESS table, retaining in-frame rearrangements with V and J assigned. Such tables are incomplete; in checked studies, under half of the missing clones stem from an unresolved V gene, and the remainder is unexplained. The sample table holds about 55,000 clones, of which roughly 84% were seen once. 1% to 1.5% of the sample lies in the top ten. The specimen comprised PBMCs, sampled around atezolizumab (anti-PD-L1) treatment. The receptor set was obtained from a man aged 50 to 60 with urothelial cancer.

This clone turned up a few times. The CDR3 loop is CASRDKQGTNEAFF. The CDR3 DNA follows: TGTGCCAGCAGGGATAAACAGGGTACGAATGAAGCTTTCTTT. The chain uses TRBV6-5 and TRBJ1-1; weak D call: TRBD1 (6 bases). Germline CDR1 is MNHEY and CDR2 is SVGAGI. The CDR3 runs 14 residues. The V end lost 6 bases, the J end lost 7 bases, and 18 bases lay between the germline ends.

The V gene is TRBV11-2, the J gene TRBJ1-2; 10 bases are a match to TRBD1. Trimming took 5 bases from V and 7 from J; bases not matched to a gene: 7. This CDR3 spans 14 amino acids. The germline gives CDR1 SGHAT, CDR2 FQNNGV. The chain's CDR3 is CASSDRDRGGGYTF. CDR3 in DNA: TGTGCCAGCAGCGACCGGGACAGGGGTGGTGGCTACACCTTC.

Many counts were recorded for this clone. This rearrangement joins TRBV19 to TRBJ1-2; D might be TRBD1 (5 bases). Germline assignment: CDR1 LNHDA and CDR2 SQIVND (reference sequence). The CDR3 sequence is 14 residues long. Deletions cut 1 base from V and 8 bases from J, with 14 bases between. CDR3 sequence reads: CASSIVGTGGGYTF. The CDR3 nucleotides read TGTGCCAGTAGTATAGTAGGAACAGGAGGGGGCTACACCTTC.

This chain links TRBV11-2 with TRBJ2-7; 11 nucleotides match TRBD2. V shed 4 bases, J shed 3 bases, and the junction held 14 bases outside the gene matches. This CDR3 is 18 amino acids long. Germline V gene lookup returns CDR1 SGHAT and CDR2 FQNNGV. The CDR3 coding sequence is TGTGCCAGCAGCTCCGTAGCGGGAGGGCGGGGATTTAACTACGAGCAGTACTTC. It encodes CASSSVAGGRGFNYEQYF.

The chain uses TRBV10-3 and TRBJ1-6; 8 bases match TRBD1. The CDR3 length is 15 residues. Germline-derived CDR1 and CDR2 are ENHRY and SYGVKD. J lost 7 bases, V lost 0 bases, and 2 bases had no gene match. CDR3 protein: CAISESAGGNSPLHF. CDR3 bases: TGTGCCATCAGTGAGTCGGCAGGGGGCAATTCACCCCTCCACTTT.

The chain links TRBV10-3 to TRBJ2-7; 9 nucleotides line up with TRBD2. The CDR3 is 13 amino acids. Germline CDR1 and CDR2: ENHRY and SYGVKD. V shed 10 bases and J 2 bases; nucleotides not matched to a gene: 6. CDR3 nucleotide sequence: TGTGCCAGCGGAGCGGGGGGAGCCTACGAGCAGTACTTC. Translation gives CASGAGGAYEQYF.

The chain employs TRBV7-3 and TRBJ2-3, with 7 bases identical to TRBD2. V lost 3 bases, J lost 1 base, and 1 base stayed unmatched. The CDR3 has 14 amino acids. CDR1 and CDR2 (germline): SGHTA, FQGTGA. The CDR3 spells CASSFRGGTDTQYF. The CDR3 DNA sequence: TGTGCCAGCAGCTTTCGGGGGGGCACAGATACGCAGTATTTT.

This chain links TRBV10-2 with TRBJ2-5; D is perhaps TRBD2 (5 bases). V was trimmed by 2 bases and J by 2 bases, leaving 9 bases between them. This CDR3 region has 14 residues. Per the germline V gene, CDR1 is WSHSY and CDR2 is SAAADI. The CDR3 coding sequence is TGCGCCAGCAGTGAGGGGAGCCTTCAAGAGACCCAGTACTTC. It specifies CASSEGSLQETQYF.

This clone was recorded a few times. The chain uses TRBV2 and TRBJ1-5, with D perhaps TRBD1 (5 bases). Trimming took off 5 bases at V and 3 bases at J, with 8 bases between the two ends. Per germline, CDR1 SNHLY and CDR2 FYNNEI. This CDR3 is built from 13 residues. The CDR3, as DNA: TGTGCCAGCAGTTCACAGGCCAATCAGCCCCAGCATTTT. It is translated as CASSSQANQPQHF.

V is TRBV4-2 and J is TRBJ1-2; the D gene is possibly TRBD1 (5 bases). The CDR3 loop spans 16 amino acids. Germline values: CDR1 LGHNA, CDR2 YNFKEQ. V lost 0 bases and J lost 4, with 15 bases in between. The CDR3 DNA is TGTGCCAGCAGCCAAGATGTGACAGCCAGCCCCTATGGCTACACCTTC. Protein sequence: CASSQDVTASPYGYTF.